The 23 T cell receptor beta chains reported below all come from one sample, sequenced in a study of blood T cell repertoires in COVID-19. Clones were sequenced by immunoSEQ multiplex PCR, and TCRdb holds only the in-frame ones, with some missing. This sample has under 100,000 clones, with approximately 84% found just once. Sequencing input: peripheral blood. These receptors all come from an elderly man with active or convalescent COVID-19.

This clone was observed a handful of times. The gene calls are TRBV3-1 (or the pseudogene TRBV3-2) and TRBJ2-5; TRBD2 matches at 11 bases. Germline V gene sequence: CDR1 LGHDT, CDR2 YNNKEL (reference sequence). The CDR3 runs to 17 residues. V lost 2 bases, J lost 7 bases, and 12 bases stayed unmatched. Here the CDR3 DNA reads TGTGCCAGCAGCCAAACTGGACTAGCGGGTTCCGGGGGGACCCAGTACTTC. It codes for CASSQTGLAGSGGTQYF.

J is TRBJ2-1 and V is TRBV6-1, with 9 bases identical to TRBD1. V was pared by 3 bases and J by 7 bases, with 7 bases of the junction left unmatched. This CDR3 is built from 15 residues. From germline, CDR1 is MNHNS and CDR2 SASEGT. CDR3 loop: CASSDGTGFNNEQFF. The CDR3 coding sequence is TGTGCCAGCAGTGACGGGACAGGGTTCAATAATGAGCAGTTCTTC.

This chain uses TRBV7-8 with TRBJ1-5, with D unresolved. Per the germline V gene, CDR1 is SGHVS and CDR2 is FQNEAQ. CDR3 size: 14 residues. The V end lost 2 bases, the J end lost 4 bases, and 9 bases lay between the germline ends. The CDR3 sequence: CASSLQQSNQPQHF. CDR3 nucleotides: TGTGCCAGCAGCTTACAACAGTCAAATCAGCCCCAGCATTTT.

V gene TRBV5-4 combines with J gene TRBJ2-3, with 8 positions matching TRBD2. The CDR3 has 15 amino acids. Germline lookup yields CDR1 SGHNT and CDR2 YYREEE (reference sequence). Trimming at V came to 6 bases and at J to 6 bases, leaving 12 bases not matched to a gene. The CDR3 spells CASTPGGDGWDTQYF. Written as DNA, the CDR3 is TGTGCCAGCACCCCCGGGGGGGATGGCTGGGATACGCAGTATTTT.

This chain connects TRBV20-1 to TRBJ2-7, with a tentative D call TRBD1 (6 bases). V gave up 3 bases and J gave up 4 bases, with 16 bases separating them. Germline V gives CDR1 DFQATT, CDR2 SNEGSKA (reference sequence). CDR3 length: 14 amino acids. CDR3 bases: TGCAGTGCTAGTCCCCCGACAGGTGTGTACGAGCAGTACTTC. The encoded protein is CSASPPTGVYEQYF.

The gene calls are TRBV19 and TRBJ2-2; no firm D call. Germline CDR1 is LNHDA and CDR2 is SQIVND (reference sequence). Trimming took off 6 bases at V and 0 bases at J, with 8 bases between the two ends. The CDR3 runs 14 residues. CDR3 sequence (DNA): TGTGCCAGTAGCCCCCTTTCGAACACCGGGGAGCTGTTTTTT. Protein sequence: CASSPLSNTGELFF.

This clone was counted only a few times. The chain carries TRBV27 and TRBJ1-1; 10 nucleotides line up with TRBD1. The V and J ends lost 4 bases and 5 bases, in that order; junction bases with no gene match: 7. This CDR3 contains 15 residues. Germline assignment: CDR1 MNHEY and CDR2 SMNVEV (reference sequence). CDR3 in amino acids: CASSWDRGGGTEAFF. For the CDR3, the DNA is TGTGCCAGCAGTTGGGACAGGGGCGGGGGGACTGAAGCTTTCTTT.

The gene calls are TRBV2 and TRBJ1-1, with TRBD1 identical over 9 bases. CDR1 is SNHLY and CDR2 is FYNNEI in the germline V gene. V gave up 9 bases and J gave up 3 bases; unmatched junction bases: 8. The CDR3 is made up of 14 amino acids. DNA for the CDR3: TGTGCCAGGAACAGGGGGCAAGAGTACACTGAAGCTTTCTTT. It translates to CARNRGQEYTEAFF. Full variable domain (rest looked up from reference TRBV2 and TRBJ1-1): EPEVTQTPSHQVTQMGQEVILRCVPISNHLYFYWYRQILGQKVEFLVSFYNNEISEKSEIFDDQFSVERPDGSNFTLKIRSTKLEDSAMYFCARNRGQEYTEAFFGQGTRLTVV.

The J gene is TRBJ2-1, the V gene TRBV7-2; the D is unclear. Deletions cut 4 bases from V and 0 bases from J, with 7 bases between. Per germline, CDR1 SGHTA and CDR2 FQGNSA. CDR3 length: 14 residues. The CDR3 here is CASSSTLSYNEQFF. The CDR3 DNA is TGTGCCAGCAGCTCTACCCTCTCCTACAATGAGCAGTTCTTC.

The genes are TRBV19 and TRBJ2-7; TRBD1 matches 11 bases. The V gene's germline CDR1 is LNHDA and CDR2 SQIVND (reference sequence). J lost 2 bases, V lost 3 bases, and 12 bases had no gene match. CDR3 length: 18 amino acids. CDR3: CASSIRAPGGQGAYEQYF. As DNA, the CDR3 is TGTGCCAGTAGTATCCGGGCCCCGGGGGGACAGGGGGCCTACGAGCAGTACTTC.

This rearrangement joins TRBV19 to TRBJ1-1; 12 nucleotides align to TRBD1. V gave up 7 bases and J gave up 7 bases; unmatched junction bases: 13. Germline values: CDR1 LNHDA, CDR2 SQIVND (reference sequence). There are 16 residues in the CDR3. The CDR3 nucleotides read TGTGCCAGTACCCCGGGGGACAGGGGGCCCTACATTGAAGCTTTCTTT. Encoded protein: CASTPGDRGPYIEAFF.

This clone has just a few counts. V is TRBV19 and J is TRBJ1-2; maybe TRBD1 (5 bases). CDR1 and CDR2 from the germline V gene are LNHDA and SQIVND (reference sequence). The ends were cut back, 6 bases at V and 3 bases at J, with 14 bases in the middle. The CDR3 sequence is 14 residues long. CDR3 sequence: CASRPWGDDYGYTF. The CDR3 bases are TGTGCCAGTAGGCCATGGGGGGACGACTATGGCTACACCTTC.

CDR3 loop: CASSPIVGGDYGYTF. For the CDR3, the DNA is TGCGCCAGCAGTCCCATAGTAGGGGGCGACTATGGCTACACCTTC. This chain links TRBV5-1 with TRBJ1-2; the match to TRBD1 covers 7 bases. V was clipped by 5 bases and J by 3 bases; unmatched bases: 10. Per germline, CDR1 SGHRS and CDR2 YFSETQ. The CDR3 runs 15 residues.

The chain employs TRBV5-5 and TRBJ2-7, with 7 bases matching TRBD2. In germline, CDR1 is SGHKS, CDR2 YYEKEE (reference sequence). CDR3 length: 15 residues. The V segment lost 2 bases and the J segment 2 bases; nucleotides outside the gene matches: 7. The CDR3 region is CASSFEGGETYEQYF. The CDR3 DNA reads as TGTGCCAGCAGCTTCGAGGGAGGGGAGACCTACGAGCAGTACTTC.

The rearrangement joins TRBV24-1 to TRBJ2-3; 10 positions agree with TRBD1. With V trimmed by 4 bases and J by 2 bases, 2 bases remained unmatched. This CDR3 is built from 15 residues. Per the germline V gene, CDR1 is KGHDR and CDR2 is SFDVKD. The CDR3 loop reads CATSEDRGDTDTQYF. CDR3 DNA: TGTGCCACCAGTGAGGACAGGGGGGACACAGATACGCAGTATTTT.

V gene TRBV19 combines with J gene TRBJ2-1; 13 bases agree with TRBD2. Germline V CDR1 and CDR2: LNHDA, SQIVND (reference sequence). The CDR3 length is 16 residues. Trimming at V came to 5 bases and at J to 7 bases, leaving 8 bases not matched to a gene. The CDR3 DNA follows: TGTGCCAGTAGTCCTCGGACTAGCGGGGGCTCGAATGAGCAGTTCTTC. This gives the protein CASSPRTSGGSNEQFF.

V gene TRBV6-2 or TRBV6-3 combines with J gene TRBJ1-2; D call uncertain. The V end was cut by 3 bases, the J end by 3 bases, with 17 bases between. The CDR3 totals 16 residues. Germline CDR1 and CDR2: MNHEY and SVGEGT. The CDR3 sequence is CASSYPVRSFDYGYTF. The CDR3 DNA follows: TGTGCCAGCAGTTATCCCGTGAGGTCTTTTGACTATGGCTACACCTTC.

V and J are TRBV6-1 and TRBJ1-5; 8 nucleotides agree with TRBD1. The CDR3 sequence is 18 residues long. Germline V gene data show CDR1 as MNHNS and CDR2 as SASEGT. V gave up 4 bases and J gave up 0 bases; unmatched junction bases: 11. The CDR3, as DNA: TGTGCCAGCAGTGCGATCCGGGACAGGTTTCTTAGCAATCAGCCCCAGCATTTT. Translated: CASSAIRDRFLSNQPQHF.

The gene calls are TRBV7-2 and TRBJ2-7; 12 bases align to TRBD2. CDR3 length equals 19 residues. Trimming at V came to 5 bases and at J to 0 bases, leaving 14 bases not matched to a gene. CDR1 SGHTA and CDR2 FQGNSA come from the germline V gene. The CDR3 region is CASSLLAGGSFSSSYEQYF. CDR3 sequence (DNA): TGTGCCAGCAGCCTCCTAGCGGGGGGGTCCTTCAGCAGCTCCTACGAGCAGTACTTC.

This CDR3 reads CASSKVPSGGAVDTQYF. In nucleotides, the CDR3 is TGTGCCAGCAGCAAAGTTCCTAGCGGGGGGGCGGTAGATACGCAGTATTTT. V and J are TRBV21-1 and TRBJ2-3; whether TRBD2, the table's D call, matches the DNA was not checked. TRBV21-1 is designated a pseudogene. The CDR3 runs to 17 residues.

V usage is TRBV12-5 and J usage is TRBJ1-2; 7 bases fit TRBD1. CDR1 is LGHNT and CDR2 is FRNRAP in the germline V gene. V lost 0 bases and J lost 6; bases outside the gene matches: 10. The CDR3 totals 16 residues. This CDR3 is CASGLVLTRGTHGYTF. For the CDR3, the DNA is TGTGCTAGTGGTTTGGTTCTTACCAGGGGGACGCATGGCTACACCTTC.

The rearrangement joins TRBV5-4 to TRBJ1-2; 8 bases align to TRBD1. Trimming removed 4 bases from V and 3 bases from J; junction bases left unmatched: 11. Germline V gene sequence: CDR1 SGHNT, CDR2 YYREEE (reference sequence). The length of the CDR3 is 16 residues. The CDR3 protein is CASSLPSQGGHYGYTF. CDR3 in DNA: TGTGCCAGCAGCCTGCCCTCACAGGGGGGTCACTATGGCTACACCTTC.

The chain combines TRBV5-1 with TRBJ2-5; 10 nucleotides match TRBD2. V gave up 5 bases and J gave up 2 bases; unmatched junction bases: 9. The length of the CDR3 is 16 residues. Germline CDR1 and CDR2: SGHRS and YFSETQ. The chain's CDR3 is CASSTSGARGQETQYF. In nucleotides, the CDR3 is TGCGCCAGCAGTACTAGCGGGGCGAGGGGGCAAGAGACCCAGTACTTC.